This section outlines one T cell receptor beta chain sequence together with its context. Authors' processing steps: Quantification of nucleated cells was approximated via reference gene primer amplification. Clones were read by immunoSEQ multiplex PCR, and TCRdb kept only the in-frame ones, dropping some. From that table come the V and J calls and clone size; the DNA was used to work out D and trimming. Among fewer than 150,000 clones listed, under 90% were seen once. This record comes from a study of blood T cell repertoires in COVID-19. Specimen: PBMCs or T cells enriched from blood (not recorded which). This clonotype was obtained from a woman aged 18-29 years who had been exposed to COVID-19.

The CDR3 DNA follows: TGTGCTAGTGGTTTGCCAAAAGAAACCACAGGGAAATTTAGCAATCAGCCCCAGCATTTT. Its protein product is CASGLPKETTGKFSNQPQHF. The V gene is TRBV12-5, the J gene TRBJ1-5; perhaps TRBD1 as D (6 bases). The V gene's germline CDR1 is LGHNT and CDR2 FRNRAP. V dropped 2 bases and J dropped 0 bases, with 23 bases sitting between them. CDR3 length: 20 amino acids.